The 19 T cell receptor beta chains reported below all come from one sample, sequenced in a study of CD8 T cells in ankylosing spondylitis (dated by TCRdb to about 2017). Libraries were built with 5' RACE. Data came from an Illumina HiSeq 2500. TCRdb reran the public reads through fastp at Q25 and MiXCR, keeping productive beta chains. Each entry is one CDR3 protein sequence, shown with its most common DNA and genes. The sample table holds a few hundred thousand distinct CDR3 sequences, of which 9.5% to 15% were seen once. Together, the top ten hold almost 7% of the sample. Results and caveats for the whole study, not just this receptor: Blood from ankylosing spondylitis patients appeared to be characterized by a TCR beta motif composed of eight or nine highly homologous amino acid variants.

No antigen has been identified for these receptors. Sample: blood, either unsorted or a sorted T cell fraction (not recorded which). The receptor source for this set is a male donor with ankylosing spondylitis.

The chain is built from TRBV7-9 and TRBJ2-3; the match to TRBD1 covers 9 bases. The J segment lost 4 bases and the V segment lost 7 bases, leaving 12 bases of the junction unmatched. The CDR3 extends over 16 amino acids. Germline assignment: CDR1 SEHNR and CDR2 FQNEAQ (reference sequence). The chain's CDR3 is CASNRGLRTRSDTQYF. The CDR3 nucleotides are TGTGCCAGCAACAGGGGGCTACGAACCAGATCAGATACGCAGTATTTT.

The sample holds one count of this clonotype. This chain connects TRBV20-1 to TRBJ1-1; D remains unclear. The CDR3 extends over 12 amino acids. V gave up 4 bases and J gave up 4 bases, with 10 bases separating them. CDR1 DFQATT and CDR2 SNEGSKA come from the germline V gene (reference sequence). The CDR3 is CSANGLGTEAFF. In DNA, the CDR3 is TGCAGTGCTAACGGGCTGGGCACTGAAGCTTTCTTT.

This clonotype was detected many times. V usage is TRBV29-1 and J usage is TRBJ2-1, with D uncertain. The CDR3 runs 15 residues. Germline CDR1 and CDR2: SQVTM and ANQGSEA. Trimming shortened V by 1 base and J by 4 bases, and 14 bases separated the two germline ends. This chain's CDR3 is CSVEGVRTPYNEQFF. The CDR3 region has the DNA TGCAGCGTTGAAGGGGTGAGGACCCCGTACAATGAGCAGTTCTTC.

In this sample, this clonotype turned up a few times. The chain combines TRBV12-3 or TRBV12-4 with TRBJ2-7, with 8 nucleotides matching TRBD2. The trim removed 6 bases at V and 7 bases at J, leaving 8 bases unmatched. The CDR3 runs to 13 residues. As DNA, the CDR3 is TGTGCCAGCAGCGTAGCGGCGGGAGGAGAGCAGTACGTC. Its protein is CASSVAAGGEQYV.

This clonotype was observed many times. CDR3 loop: CASSLGITGNYEQYF. In nucleotides, the CDR3 is TGCGCCAGCAGCTTGGGAATCACAGGGAATTACGAGCAGTACTTC. V and J are TRBV5-1 and TRBJ2-7; D is perhaps TRBD1 (6 bases). The CDR3 sequence is 15 residues long. Trimming left V 0 bases short and J 4 bases short, with 14 bases between. In germline, CDR1 is SGHRS, CDR2 YFSETQ.

This clonotype has more than one count but fewer than ten. The DNA of the CDR3 is TGTGCCACCAGCAGGTGGACAGGCGGTGGCTATGGCTACACCTTC. It yields the protein CATSRWTGGGYGYTF. The V and J genes are TRBV15 and TRBJ1-2; 7 bases fit TRBD1. This CDR3 contains 15 residues. Germline CDR1 LNHNV, CDR2 YYDKDF (reference sequence). V shed 3 bases, J shed 4 bases, and the junction held 8 bases outside the gene matches.

Comment on this clonotype: This may come from a read error, since a much larger clone is one base off. The chain has TRBV7-7 and TRBJ2-1, with 10 bases matching TRBD2. CDR1 and CDR2 from the germline V gene are SSHAT and FNYEAQ (reference sequence). J was trimmed by 4 bases and V by 1 base; bases with no gene match: 1. CDR3 length: 15 residues. CDR3 sequence: CASSLDSGRYNEQFF. The DNA for the CDR3 is TGTGCCAGCAGCTTAGATAGCGGGAGGTACAATGAGCAGTTCTTC.

This clonotype was seen only once. V gene TRBV7-6 combines with J gene TRBJ1-1; tentative D call: TRBD1 (5 bases). The V gene's germline CDR1 is SGHVS and CDR2 FNYEAQ. The CDR3 runs 14 residues. The V gene lost 6 bases and the J gene lost 1 base, with 12 bases spanning the gap. CDR3 nucleotides: TGTGCCAGCAGTGTTTATACAGGGAACACTGAAGCTTTCTTT. Its protein product is CASSVYTGNTEAFF.

The genes are TRBV5-1 and TRBJ2-1; 9 bases are a match to TRBD2. Germline trimming cut 3 bases from V and 3 bases from J; bases unmatched to any gene: 7. Germline V gives CDR1 SGHRS, CDR2 YFSETQ. The CDR3 totals 16 residues. CDR3 protein: CASSSYIAGVYNEQFF. Written as DNA, the CDR3 is TGCGCCAGCAGCTCCTACATAGCGGGGGTCTACAATGAGCAGTTCTTC.

This clonotype was picked up one time. This chain links TRBV10-3 with TRBJ2-3; unclear D gene. With 10 bases removed from V and 0 bases from J, the gap between germline ends came to 17 bases. The germline V gene encodes CDR1 ENHRY and CDR2 SYGVKD. The CDR3 covers 15 residues. The DNA for the CDR3 is TGTGCCACGGACCGGAAGGGATCTAGCACAGATACGCAGTATTTT. It encodes CATDRKGSSTDTQYF.

This clonotype was picked up a small number of times. J is TRBJ1-1 and V is TRBV29-1; 8 bases agree with TRBD1. The CDR3 runs to 13 residues. V shed 6 bases and J 6 bases; nucleotides not matched to a gene: 9. Germline CDR1 SQVTM, CDR2 ANQGSEA. In DNA, the CDR3 is TGCAGCGTAACCGGACAGGGAGGATCTGAAGCTTTCTTT. This translates into CSVTGQGGSEAFF. Looking up the rest from reference TRBV29-1 and TRBJ1-1 gives the full variable domain: SAVISQKPSRDICQRGTSLTIQCQVDSQVTMMFWYRQQPGQSLTLIATANQGSEATYESGFVIDKFPISRPNLTFSTLTVSNMSPEDSSIYLCSVTGQGGSEAFFGQGTRLTVV.

This chain connects TRBV3-1 to TRBJ1-4, with 7 bases that match TRBD1. Germline CDR1 and CDR2: LGHDT and YNNKEL (reference sequence). There are 13 residues in the CDR3. V shed 2 bases, J shed 15 bases, and the junction held 9 bases outside the gene matches. In nucleotides, the CDR3 is TGTGCCAGCAGCCAACGAGACAGGGAAAATTTGTTTTTT. Encoded protein: CASSQRDRENLFF.

The genes are TRBV15 and TRBJ2-2; the D call may be TRBD1 or TRBD2 (5 bases each). The CDR3 runs to 14 residues. Germline lookup yields CDR1 LNHNV and CDR2 YYDKDF (reference sequence). The V and J ends lost 1 base and 4 bases respectively, with 7 bases between them. In nucleotides, the CDR3 is TGTGCCACCAGCAGAGTCGGGACCACCGGGGAGCTGTTTTTT. Translating it yields CATSRVGTTGELFF.

This clonotype was seen a few times. The V call is TRBV5-1, the J call TRBJ2-1; 8 positions agree with TRBD1. The CDR3 covers 17 residues. Germline V CDR1 and CDR2: SGHRS, YFSETQ. The trim removed 3 bases at V and 0 bases at J, leaving 8 bases unmatched. In nucleotides, the CDR3 is TGCGCCAGCAGCTCGGGACGAACAGGGGGCTCCTACAATGAGCAGTTCTTC. Translated: CASSSGRTGGSYNEQFF. Complete variable domain (other parts from reference TRBV5-1 and TRBJ2-1): KAGVTQTPRYLIKTRGQQVTLSCSPISGHRSVSWYQQTPGQGLQFLFEYFSETQRNKGNFPGRFSGRQFSNSRSEMNVSTLELGDSALYLCASSSGRTGGSYNEQFFGPGTRLTVL.

There are a few counts of this clonotype. The gene calls are TRBV5-1 and TRBJ2-7; TRBD2 matches at 11 bases. J lost 2 bases, V lost 4 bases, and 8 bases had no gene match. The CDR3 is made up of 16 amino acids. Germline V gene data show CDR1 as SGHRS and CDR2 as YFSETQ. This chain's CDR3 is CASSATSGSSPYEQYF. The CDR3 DNA reads TGCGCCAGCAGCGCTACTAGCGGGAGTTCCCCCTACGAGCAGTACTTC.

This chain uses TRBV10-3 with TRBJ2-1; 7 nucleotides align to TRBD1. Looked up from germline, CDR1 is ENHRY and CDR2 is SYGVKD. The CDR3 is 14 residues long. With 10 bases clipped from V and 0 bases from J, the junction kept 6 bases outside the gene matches. CDR3 DNA: TGTGCCACGGGGACAGTGAGCTCCTACAATGAGCAGTTCTTC. This sequence encodes CATGTVSSYNEQFF.

The V gene is TRBV7-9, the J gene TRBJ1-1; no clear D gene. CDR1 and CDR2 (germline): SEHNR, FQNEAQ (reference sequence). V was trimmed by 4 bases and J by 2 bases, leaving 5 bases between them. CDR3 length: 12 amino acids. The chain's CDR3 is CASSYLNTEAFF. The CDR3 DNA is TGTGCCAGCAGCTACCTCAACACTGAAGCTTTCTTT.

The chain is built from TRBV11-2 and TRBJ1-2; perhaps TRBD1 as D (5 bases). The CDR3 sequence is 14 residues long. CDR1 SGHAT and CDR2 FQNNGV come from the germline V gene. The germline V and J ends were trimmed by 5 bases and 4 bases, with 14 bases remaining between them. The CDR3 loop is CASSTGTGLYGYTF. As DNA, the CDR3 is TGTGCCAGCAGCACCGGGACGGGCCTCTATGGCTACACCTTC.

This clonotype was picked up many times. V usage is TRBV5-1 and J usage is TRBJ2-7, with 7 positions matching TRBD1. This CDR3 contains 15 residues. Trimming cost V 0 bases and J 3 bases; bases outside gene matches: 6. Germline CDR1 reads SGHRS; CDR2 reads YFSETQ. The CDR3 coding sequence is TGCGCCAGCAGCTTGGTTGGGACAGAAATCTACGAGCAGTACTTC. Protein sequence: CASSLVGTEIYEQYF.